This T cell receptor beta chain was sequenced during a study of T-cell reconstitution after alpha-beta-depleted transplantation in children. This clonotype appeared many times. Its target is not known. A TCRbeta library incorporating unique molecular identifiers was prepared. In TCRdb, the PCR reads were re-called with MiXCR into one record per CDR3 protein. The data contain about 200,000 distinct CDR3 sequences, roughly 6.3% of them singletons. CDR1 is MNHEY and CDR2 is SVGAGI in the germline V gene. The CDR3 sequence is 15 residues long. J lost 2 bases, V lost 6 bases, and 6 bases had no gene match. Points from the study as a whole: Surviving recipient T cells and intrathymic progenitors accounted for some patients' high TCRbeta diversity at day 60. Where alpha-beta T cells came from about two months after transplant was reportedly several hundred expanded graft clones. A year post-transplant, T-cell counts and diversity derived mostly from newly produced T cells.

The chain joins TRBV6-5 to TRBJ2-1; 8 positions agree with TRBD2. The sequences come from PBMCs, collected before TCRalphabeta/CD19-depleted stem cell transplant. The receptor was isolated from a girl under three years old with combined immunodeficiency, due to receive a stem cell transplant. CDR3 in amino acids: CASSINSGAYNEQFF. In DNA, the CDR3 is TGTGCCAGCAGCATCAATAGCGGGGCCTACAATGAGCAGTTCTTC.